This T cell receptor beta chain emerged from a study of memory CD8 T cells in hepatitis C reinfection. Clones were read by immunoSEQ multiplex PCR, and TCRdb kept only the in-frame ones, dropping some. The data contain about 45,000 clones, around nine tenths of them singletons. The sample's time point: peak reinfection, 3 to 8 weeks after reinfection detection. No in vitro expansion preceded TCR sequencing of the sorted cells. Germline CDR1 is KGHSH and CDR2 is LQKENI. V was pared by 0 bases and J by 0 bases, with 1 base of the junction left unmatched. CDR3 length equals 15 residues. The chain is built from TRBV18 and TRBJ1-1, with 7 positions matching TRBD1. The receptor comes from a man aged 18 to 35 with hepatitis C virus infection. Material for sequencing was naive CD8+ T cells sorted from blood. The CDR3 DNA reads as TGTGCCAGCTCACCACCGGGACAGATGAACACTGAAGCTTTCTTT. Translation gives CASSPPGQMNTEAFF.